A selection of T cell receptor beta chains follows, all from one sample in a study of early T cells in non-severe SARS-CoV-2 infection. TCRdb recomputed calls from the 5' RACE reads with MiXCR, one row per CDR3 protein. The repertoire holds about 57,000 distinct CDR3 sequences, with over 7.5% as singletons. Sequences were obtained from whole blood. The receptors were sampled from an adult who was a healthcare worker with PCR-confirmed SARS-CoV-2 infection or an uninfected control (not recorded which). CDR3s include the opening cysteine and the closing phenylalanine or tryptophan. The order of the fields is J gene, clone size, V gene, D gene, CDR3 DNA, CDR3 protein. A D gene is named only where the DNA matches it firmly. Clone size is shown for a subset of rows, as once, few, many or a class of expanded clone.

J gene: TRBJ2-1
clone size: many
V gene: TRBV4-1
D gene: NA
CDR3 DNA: TGCGCCAGCAGTCCAACGGGGCTCTCCTACAATGAGCAGTTCTTC
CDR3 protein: CASSPTGLSYNEQFF

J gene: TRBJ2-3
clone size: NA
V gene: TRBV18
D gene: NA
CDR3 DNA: TGTGCCAGCTCACCTCTCCCGCCCCCGGATACGCAGTATTTT
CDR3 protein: CASSPLPPPDTQYF

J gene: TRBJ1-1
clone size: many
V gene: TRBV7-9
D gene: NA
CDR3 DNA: TGTGCCAGCAGCTTAGGATTCACTGAAGCTTTCTTT
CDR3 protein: CASSLGFTEAFF

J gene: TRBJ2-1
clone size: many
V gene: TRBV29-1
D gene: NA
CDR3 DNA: TGCAGCGTTACCCCCCAGCCGAAGAGCTCCTACAATGAGCAGTTCTTC
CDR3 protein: CSVTPQPKSSYNEQFF

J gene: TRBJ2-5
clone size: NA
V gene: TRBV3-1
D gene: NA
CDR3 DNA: TGTGCCAGCAGCCGCTGGGGCCAGGCAGAGACCCAGTACTTC
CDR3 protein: CASSRWGQAETQYF

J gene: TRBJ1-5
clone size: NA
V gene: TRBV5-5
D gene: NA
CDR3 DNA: TGTGCCAGCAGCTCCGGAACTCCACGTCAGCCCCAGCATTTT
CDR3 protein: CASSSGTPRQPQHF

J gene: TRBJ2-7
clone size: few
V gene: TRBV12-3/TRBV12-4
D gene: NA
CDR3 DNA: TGTGCCAGCAGTTTAGGTCAGGGTTCCGGCGAGCAGTACTTC
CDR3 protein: CASSLGQGSGEQYF

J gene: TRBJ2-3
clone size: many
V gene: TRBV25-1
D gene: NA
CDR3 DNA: TGTGCCAGCAGGCAACAGGAACTAGCTTGGTATTTT
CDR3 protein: CASRQQELAWYF

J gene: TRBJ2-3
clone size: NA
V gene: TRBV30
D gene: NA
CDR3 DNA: TGTGCCTCCGGACGCAGGGGTGTAGCGCAGTATTTT
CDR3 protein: CASGRRGVAQYF

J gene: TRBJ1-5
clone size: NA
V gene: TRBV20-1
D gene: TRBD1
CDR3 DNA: TGCAGTGCTGCCCATTCCGGGACAGCCTTTAATCAGCCCCAGCATTTT
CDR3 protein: CSAAHSGTAFNQPQHF

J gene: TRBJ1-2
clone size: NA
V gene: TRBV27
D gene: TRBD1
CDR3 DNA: TGTGCCAGCAGTTTGACAGGGACCCAAGCTAACTATGGCTACACCTTC
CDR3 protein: CASSLTGTQANYGYTF

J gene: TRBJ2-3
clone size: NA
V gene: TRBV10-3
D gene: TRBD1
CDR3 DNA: TGTGCCATCAGTGGCGGTGAGGGACAGAGAGATACGCAGTATTTT
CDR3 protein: CAISGGEGQRDTQYF

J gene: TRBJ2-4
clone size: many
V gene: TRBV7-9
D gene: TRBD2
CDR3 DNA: TGTGCCATTTCGAGCGGGATCGGCAAAAACATTCAGTACTTC
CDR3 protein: CAISSGIGKNIQYF

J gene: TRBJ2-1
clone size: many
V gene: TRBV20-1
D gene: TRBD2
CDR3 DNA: TGCAGTGCTAGTCGTAGTGAGAGCGGGAGGCCGACCTACAATGAGCAGTTCTTC
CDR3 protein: CSASRSESGRPTYNEQFF

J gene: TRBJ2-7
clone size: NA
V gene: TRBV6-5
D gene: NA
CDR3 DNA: TGTGCCAGCAGTTACCAGGGCGGGGCATACGAGCAGTACTTC
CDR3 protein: CASSYQGGAYEQYF

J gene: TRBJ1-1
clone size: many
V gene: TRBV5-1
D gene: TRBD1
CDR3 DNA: TGCGCCAGCACTTTACAGGGGGCGACTGAAGCTTTCTTT
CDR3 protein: CASTLQGATEAFF

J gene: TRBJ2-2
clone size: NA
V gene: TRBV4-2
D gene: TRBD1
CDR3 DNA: TGTGCCAGCAGCCACAAGGGACAGGGGAGATCCACCGGGGAGCTGTTTTTT
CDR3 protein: CASSHKGQGRSTGELFF

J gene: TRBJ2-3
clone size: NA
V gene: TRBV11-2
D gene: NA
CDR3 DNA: TGTGCCAGCAGCCGATATTCTAGCACAGATACGCAGTATTTT
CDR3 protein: CASSRYSSTDTQYF

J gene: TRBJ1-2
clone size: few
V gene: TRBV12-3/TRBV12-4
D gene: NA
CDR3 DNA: TGTGCCAGCAGTTTAGGTGAGGGCTATGGCTACACCTTC
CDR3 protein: CASSLGEGYGYTF

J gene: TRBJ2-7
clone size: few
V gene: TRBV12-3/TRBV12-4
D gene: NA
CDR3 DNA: TGTGCCAGCAGTCCACGGGACAACTCCTACGAGCAGTACTTC
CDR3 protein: CASSPRDNSYEQYF

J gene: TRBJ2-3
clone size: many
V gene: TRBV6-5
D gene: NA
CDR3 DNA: TGTGCCAGCAGGAGCGACAGAGATACGCAGTATTTT
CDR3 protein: CASRSDRDTQYF

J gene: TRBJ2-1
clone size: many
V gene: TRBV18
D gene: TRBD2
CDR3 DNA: TGTGCCAGCTCACCACGCGGTAGCGGGTCCTACAATGAGCAGTTCTTC
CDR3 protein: CASSPRGSGSYNEQFF

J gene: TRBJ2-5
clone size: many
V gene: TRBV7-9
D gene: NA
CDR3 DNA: TGTGCCAGCAGCTTAGTTCGAGAGACCCAGTACTTC
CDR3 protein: CASSLVRETQYF